This entry lists 32 T cell receptor beta chains sequenced from one sample in a study of tumor and adjacent non-tumor tissue in lung cancer. The library came from three nested PCR rounds adapted from ARM-PCR protocols. A single record per CDR3 protein comes from TCRdb applying MiXCR to the multiplex PCR reads. The table has about 67,000 distinct CDR3 sequences, around 82% seen once. The template was RNA from unsorted bulk tissue. The normal lung tissue was taken more than 3 cm from the tumor edge. The sample consisted of distant non-tumor lung tissue. These receptors all come from a man between 60 and 70 years old with non-small cell lung cancer.

Regarding this clonotype: Being one base from a much bigger clone, this may be a read error. J is TRBJ1-5 and V is TRBV20-1; D remains ambiguous. The CDR3 sequence is 12 residues long. Germline V gene data show CDR1 as DFQATT and CDR2 as SNEGSKA (reference sequence). Trimming left V 3 bases short and J 7 bases short, with 10 bases between. As DNA, the CDR3 is TGCAGTGCTAGCCTAACGGTGCAGCCCCAGCATTTT. This translates into CSASLTVQPQHF.

Comment on this clonotype: In this CDR3 the conserved last residue, phenylalanine or tryptophan, is missing, so a read error is likely. The chain combines TRBV5-1 with TRBJ2-7; D may correspond to TRBD1 or TRBD2 (5 bases each). Germline CDR1 and CDR2: SGHRS and YFSETQ. The CDR3 runs 14 residues. Trimming stripped 0 bases from V and 5 bases from J, with 12 bases between. This CDR3 reads CASSLELGVDEQYI. The CDR3 bases are TGCGCCAGCAGCTTGGAACTAGGGGTAGACGAGCAGTACATC.

Comments on this clonotype: Mismatch with germline at one junction end may stem from a read error. The chain joins TRBV20-1 to TRBJ1-5; no definite D call. This CDR3 region has 15 residues. Germline CDR1 reads DFQATT; CDR2 reads SNEGSKA (reference sequence). CDR3 nucleotides: TGCAGTGCGGAAAATCCCCTTCGCAGCAATCAGCCACAGCATTTT. It yields the protein CSAENPLRSNQPQHF.

With regard to this clonotype: At one of its ends the junction is not consistent with the germline gene, which may arise from a read error. The rearrangement joins TRBV11-1 to TRBJ1-1; D gene ambiguous. Germline V gene data show CDR1 as SGHAT and CDR2 as FQDESV (reference sequence). CDR3 length: 14 residues. DNA of the CDR3: TGTGCCAGCAGCTTGAAGGAGTTGAACACTGAAGCTTTATTT. Translating gives CASSLKELNTEALF.

This chain links TRBV6-1 with TRBJ2-7; D is possibly TRBD1 (6 bases). The CDR3 runs 15 residues. Germline V gives CDR1 MNHNS, CDR2 SASEGT. This CDR3 is CTGSEARGQSYEQYF. The CDR3 region has the DNA TGTACCGGCAGTGAAGCCCGTGGACAGTCCTACGAGCAGTACTTC.

Of note for this clonotype: The conserved final phenylalanine or tryptophan is absent from the CDR3, which likely points to a read error. This rearrangement joins TRBV7-9 to TRBJ2-7, with D maybe TRBD2 (6 bases). Trimming removed 2 bases at V and 7 bases at J, with 18 bases between. Germline-derived CDR1 and CDR2 are SEHNR and FQNEAQ (reference sequence). The CDR3 is made up of 15 amino acids. CDR3 coding DNA: TGTGCCAGCAGCTTACCTCGGGACCTGGACTATGAGCAGTACTCC. As protein: CASSLPRDLDYEQYS.

As to this clonotype: With a much larger clone just one base away, this may be a read error. The chain uses TRBV28 and TRBJ1-6, with D perhaps matching TRBD1 (5 bases). V lost 8 bases and J lost 0, with 11 bases in between. Germline CDR1 is MDHEN and CDR2 is SYDVKM. The CDR3 has 15 amino acids. The CDR3 loop reads CASCPGPSYNSPLHF. The CDR3, as DNA: TGTGCCAGCTGCCCAGGGCCCTCCTATAATTCACCCCTCCACTTT.

Points on this clonotype: A read error may produce the germline difference seen at one junction end. The chain uses TRBV6-1 and TRBJ1-5, with a weak D call TRBD1 (5 bases). This CDR3 has 16 residues. Germline CDR1 MNHNS, CDR2 SASEGT. The CDR3 region has the DNA TGTGCGAGCAGCCCTGGACACTATGATAGCAATCGGCCCCAGCATTTT. Its translation is CASSPGHYDSNRPQHF.

The CDR3 DNA reads as TGCAGCTGTACTACCGGGACAGGGGGGTACAATGAGCAGTTCTTC. Protein sequence: CSCTTGTGGYNEQFF. The chain couples TRBV29-1 to TRBJ2-1; 11 bases match TRBD1. The CDR3 has 15 amino acids. V lost 8 bases and J lost 4; bases outside the gene matches: 10. Germline loops: CDR1 SQVTM, CDR2 ANQGSEA.

The chain joins TRBV20-1 to TRBJ2-1, with 9 bases fitting TRBD2. J lost 8 bases, V lost 5 bases, and 16 bases had no gene match. CDR1 is DFQATT and CDR2 is SNEGSKA in the germline V gene (reference sequence). This CDR3 has 16 amino acids. The DNA for the CDR3 is TGCAGTGCTGGAGGCGGCGGGAGGGCCGAATACTATGAGCAGTTCTTC. This sequence encodes CSAGGGGRAEYYEQFF.

With respect to this clonotype: This may stem from a read error, because a much larger clone lies one nucleotide away. The chain is built from TRBV25-1 and TRBJ2-4; TRBD1 aligns across 8 bases. Germline V CDR1 and CDR2: MGHDK, SYGVNS. There are 18 residues in the CDR3. CDR3 loop: CASSGQGPAGVAKIIQYF. CDR3 nucleotides: TGTGCCAGCAGCGGACAGGGTCCTGCCGGAGTGGCCAAAATCATTCAGTACTTC.

Notes on this clonotype: Its ends do not fully match the called genes, so a read error is possible. The chain uses TRBV6-1 and TRBJ2-2; TRBD2 matches 8 bases. The CDR3 contains 15 residues. From germline, CDR1 is MNHNS and CDR2 SASEGT. The CDR3 spells CAGSELAEVTGELFF. Written as DNA, the CDR3 is TGTGCCGGCAGTGAACTAGCGGAAGTCACCGGGGAGCTGTTTTTT.

The sample holds many counts of this clonotype. The V gene is TRBV5-1, the J gene TRBJ2-1; possibly TRBD2 for D (5 bases). Trimming shortened V by 2 bases and J by 3 bases, and 12 bases separated the two germline ends. The CDR3 runs 15 residues. CDR1 SGHRS and CDR2 YFSETQ come from the germline V gene. CDR3 sequence (DNA): TGCGCCAGCAGCTTCGAGCGGCCAGACTACAATGAGCAGTTCTTC. It translates to CASSFERPDYNEQFF. The full variable domain, its missing parts supplied by reference TRBV5-1 and TRBJ2-1, is KAGVTQTPRYLIKTRGQQVTLSCSPISGHRSVSWYQQTPGQGLQFLFEYFSETQRNKGNFPGRFSGRQFSNSRSEMNVSTLELGDSALYLCASSFERPDYNEQFFGPGTRLTVL.

About this clonotype: The junction differs from germline at one of its ends, possibly a read error. The chain carries TRBV6-1 and TRBJ1-1, with 8 bases that match TRBD1. The CDR3 has 17 amino acids. Germline loops: CDR1 MNHNS, CDR2 SASEGT. CDR3 region: CASSTGQGRSMNIEAFF. DNA of the CDR3: TGTGCTAGCAGTACCGGACAGGGTCGTTCTATGAACATTGAAGCTTTCTTT.

Comment on this clonotype: Its ends do not fully match the called genes, so a read error is possible. The CDR3 sequence is CTSSLGREPWETQYF. DNA for the CDR3: TGCACCAGCAGCCTTGGTCGCGAGCCTTGGGAGACCCAGTACTTC. The chain combines TRBV4-1 with TRBJ2-5; the D is unclear. This CDR3 contains 15 residues. Germline CDR1 MGHRA, CDR2 YSYEKL.

This clonotype was counted between two and nine times. It may be a read error: a sequence one base away is much more abundant. V is TRBV28 and J is TRBJ2-6; D is uncertain. Germline CDR1 reads MDHEN; CDR2 reads SYDVKM. The CDR3 has 15 residues. The CDR3 DNA reads as TGTGTCAGCAGTCCTAGGGATGCTGGGGCCAACGTCCTGACTTTC. It encodes CVSSPRDAGANVLTF.

A remark on this clonotype: One end of the junction is discordant with germline, which a read error may explain. This chain links TRBV20-1 with TRBJ2-4; TRBD2 is a possible D gene (5 bases). Germline V gene lookup returns CDR1 DFQATT and CDR2 SNEGSKA (reference sequence). The CDR3 runs to 12 residues. The CDR3 loop reads CNAGGVMITQYF. In nucleotides, the CDR3 is TGCAATGCTGGAGGTGTCATGATAACTCAGTACTTC.

Concerning this clonotype: Since the CDR3 does not end with the conserved phenylalanine or tryptophan, this likely comes from a read error. The DNA is left out, because the CDR3 cannot be placed on it with certainty; the CDR3 is given as TCRdb lists it. This sequence joins TRBV6-5 and TRBJ2-4; the table assigns TRBD1, which was not confirmed against the DNA. Per germline, CDR1 MNHEY and CDR2 SVGAGI. The CDR3 spans 15 residues, counting both ends. The CDR3 sequence: CGSKQNRGLSDIQYL.

Concerning this clonotype: Germline is not matched at one junction end, which may reflect a read error. This sequence joins TRBV28 and TRBJ2-7; tentatively, D is TRBD2 (5 bases). Looked up from germline, CDR1 is MDHEN and CDR2 is SYDVKM. The CDR3 sequence is 14 residues long. CDR3 coding DNA: TGTGCCAGCAGCCAAAGCGGACCAGCCTACGAGCACTACTTC. Translated: CASSQSGPAYEHYF.

Concerning this clonotype itself: The conserved phenylalanine or tryptophan normally closing the CDR3 is absent here, so this likely arose from a read error. Because the CDR3's place on the DNA is in doubt, the DNA is left out and the CDR3 is given as listed by TCRdb. V gene TRBV20-1 combines with J gene TRBJ2-5. In germline, CDR1 is DFQATT, CDR2 SNEGSKA (reference sequence). The CDR3 contains 14 residues when both ends are counted. The chain's CDR3 is CSATLRTRQETQHS.

For this clonotype: The germline gene is not matched at one end of the junction; a read error may be the cause. V usage is TRBV6-5 and J usage is TRBJ1-2, with D possibly matching TRBD1 (5 bases). The CDR3 runs 12 residues. Germline-derived CDR1 and CDR2 are MNHEY and SVGAGI. Here the CDR3 reads CAGRSTENGYTF. The CDR3 nucleotides read TGTGCCGGCAGATCGACAGAGAACGGCTACACCTTC.

A word on this clonotype: This may stem from a read error, because a much larger clone lies one nucleotide away. The J gene is TRBJ2-5, the V gene TRBV20-1, with 8 bases aligning to TRBD2. Per the germline V gene, CDR1 is DFQATT and CDR2 is SNEGSKA (reference sequence). Germline trimming cut 7 bases from V and 4 bases from J; bases unmatched to any gene: 5. The CDR3 length is 12 residues. CDR3: CSGSAGGETQYF. DNA for the CDR3: TGCAGTGGGAGCGCGGGAGGAGAGACCCAGTACTTC.

Details on this clonotype: A much more abundant neighbour one base away suggests this may be a read error. The J gene is TRBJ1-1, the V gene TRBV5-5, with a tentative D call TRBD1 (5 bases). CDR1 and CDR2 from the germline V gene are SGHKS and YYEKEE (reference sequence). CDR3 length: 15 residues. The CDR3 is CAGRRDSARGSEAFF. The CDR3 DNA is TGTGCCGGCAGACGCGACAGCGCTCGTGGCTCTGAAGCTTTCTTT.

About this clonotype: The junction does not match germline at one end; this may be a read error. The rearrangement uses TRBV7-9 and TRBJ2-7; no clear D. Germline V gene lookup returns CDR1 SEHNR and CDR2 FQNEAQ (reference sequence). This CDR3 comprises 17 residues. CDR3 protein: CGSRLLVLSDGTYEQYF. For the CDR3, the DNA is TGTGGCAGCAGATTATTAGTTCTATCGGACGGTACCTACGAGCAGTACTTC.

This clonotype was detected only once. This clone may be a read error of a much larger clone one base away. The chain employs TRBV7-8 and TRBJ1-1; tentatively, D is TRBD1 (5 bases). Germline loops: CDR1 SGHVS, CDR2 FQNEAQ. The CDR3 sequence is 14 residues long. Trimming took 1 base from V and 3 from J, leaving 9 bases between them. The CDR3 spells CASSLGLGDTEAFF. The DNA of the CDR3 is TGTGCCAGCAGCTTAGGCCTAGGGGACACTGAAGCTTTCTTT.

In the case of this clonotype: A much more abundant neighbour one base away suggests this may be a read error. The CDR3 spells CAWWGGQGHYEQYF. CDR3 nucleotide sequence: TGTGCCTGGTGGGGGGGTCAGGGTCACTACGAGCAGTACTTC. The genes are TRBV30 and TRBJ2-7, with 7 bases fitting TRBD2. The CDR3 contains 14 residues. Germline lookup yields CDR1 GTSNPN and CDR2 SVGIG (reference sequence). Germline trimming cut 5 bases from V and 3 bases from J; bases unmatched to any gene: 10.

The rearrangement uses TRBV6-1 and TRBJ1-4; D unclear. The CDR3 length is 13 residues. Germline CDR1 reads MNHNS; CDR2 reads SASEGT. V lost 10 bases and J 0 bases, leaving 9 bases between the germline ends. CDR3 residues: CANCDSTNEKLFF. CDR3 bases: TGTGCCAACTGCGACTCAACTAATGAAAAACTGTTTTTT.

The chain carries TRBV20-1 and TRBJ2-3, with 10 bases fitting TRBD2. Unmatched junction bases numbered 14, after V lost 6 bases and J lost 5 bases. CDR1 and CDR2 (germline): DFQATT, SNEGSKA (reference sequence). The CDR3 covers 16 residues. CDR3 region: CSAEQSGRAQRDTQYF. For the CDR3, the DNA is TGCAGTGCCGAACAAAGCGGGAGGGCCCAGCGAGATACGCAGTATTTT.

As for this clonotype: Relative to the germline gene, one junction end is altered; a read error may explain this. The rearrangement links TRBV6-6 to TRBJ1-2; 8 bases fit TRBD1. CDR1 and CDR2 (germline): MNHNY, SVGAGI (reference sequence). CDR3 length equals 14 residues. CDR3 sequence reads: CASSQGAGPYGYTF. Written as DNA, the CDR3 is TGTGCCAGCAGTCAGGGGGCGGGGCCCTATGGCTATACATTT.

About this clonotype itself: This CDR3 fails to terminate in the conserved phenylalanine or tryptophan, so it likely reflects a read error. It is unclear where the CDR3 begins or ends on the DNA, so no DNA is shown, and the CDR3 is as TCRdb lists it. CDR3 residues: CVNTSSSGGGMDYGCIY. The chain is built from TRBV4-1 and TRBJ1-2. Germline V lookup: CDR1 MGHRA, CDR2 YSYEKL. The CDR3 comprises 17 residues, both ends counted.

The chain joins TRBV29-1 to TRBJ2-1; 14 positions match TRBD2. V shed 5 bases, J shed 0 bases, and the junction held 12 bases outside the gene matches. CDR3 length: 19 residues. Per germline, CDR1 SQVTM and CDR2 ANQGSEA. The CDR3: CSVQDPGTSGGSSYNEQFF. The CDR3, as DNA: TGCAGCGTTCAGGACCCCGGGACTAGCGGGGGTAGCTCCTACAATGAGCAGTTCTTC.

Details on this clonotype: At one of its ends the junction is not consistent with the germline gene, which may arise from a read error. The chain couples TRBV7-2 to TRBJ2-1; D gene unclear. CDR1 and CDR2 from the germline V gene are SGHTA and FQGNSA. The CDR3 runs to 14 residues. CDR3 in DNA: TGTGCCAGCAACTTAGATGGATCTTTGGATGATCAGTTCTTC. It is translated as CASNLDGSLDDQFF.